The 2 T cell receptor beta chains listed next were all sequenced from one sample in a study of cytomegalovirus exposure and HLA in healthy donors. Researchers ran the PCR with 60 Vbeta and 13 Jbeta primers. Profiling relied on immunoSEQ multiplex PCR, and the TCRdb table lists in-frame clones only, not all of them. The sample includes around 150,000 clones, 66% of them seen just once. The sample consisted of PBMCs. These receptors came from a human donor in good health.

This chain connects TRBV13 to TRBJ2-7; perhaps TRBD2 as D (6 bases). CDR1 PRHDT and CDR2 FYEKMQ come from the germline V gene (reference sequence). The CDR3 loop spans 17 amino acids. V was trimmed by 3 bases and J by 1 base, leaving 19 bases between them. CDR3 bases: TGTGCCAGCAGCTTGGGTGGTTTGTCAGGACTATCCTACGAGCAGTACTTC. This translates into CASSLGGLSGLSYEQYF.

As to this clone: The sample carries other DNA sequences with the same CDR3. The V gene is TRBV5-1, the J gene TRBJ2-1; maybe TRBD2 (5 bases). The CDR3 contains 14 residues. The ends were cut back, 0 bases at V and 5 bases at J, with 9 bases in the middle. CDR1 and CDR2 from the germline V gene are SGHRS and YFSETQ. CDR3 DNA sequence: TGCGCCAGCAGCTTGGTCCCTAGCAACAATGAGCAGTTCTTC. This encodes CASSLVPSNNEQFF. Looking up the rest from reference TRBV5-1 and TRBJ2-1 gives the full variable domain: KAGVTQTPRYLIKTRGQQVTLSCSPISGHRSVSWYQQTPGQGLQFLFEYFSETQRNKGNFPGRFSGRQFSNSRSEMNVSTLELGDSALYLCASSLVPSNNEQFFGPGTRLTVL.